The 18 T cell receptor beta chains below all came from one sample that was sequenced in a study of OX40 agonist ivuxolimab in advanced cancers. Using immunoSEQ multiplex PCR, the repertoire was profiled, and TCRdb retains in-frame clones only, with some absent. The sample lists 75,000 to 100,000 clones; 80% to 90% were seen once. Sequenced here: CD4+ or CD8+ T cells sorted from blood, sampled in a trial of the OX40 agonist ivuxolimab. The receptor set was obtained from an adult with an advanced solid tumor such as melanoma, head and neck, liver or kidney cancer.

V is TRBV29-1 and J is TRBJ2-1; a possible D gene is TRBD2 (5 bases). In germline, CDR1 is SQVTM, CDR2 ANQGSEA. The CDR3 is made up of 13 amino acids. Trimming removed 0 bases from V and 11 bases from J, with 14 bases in between. CDR3 sequence: CSVEENRVAKQFF. CDR3 nucleotide sequence: TGCAGCGTTGAAGAAAACCGAGTAGCGAAGCAGTTCTTC.

The table lists this clone with many counts. The chain couples TRBV14 to TRBJ2-7; D possibly matches TRBD1 or TRBD2 (5 bases each). Deletions cut 2 bases from V and 3 bases from J, with 11 bases between. The germline CDR1 and CDR2 sequences are SGHDN and FVKESK. The CDR3 is 14 amino acids. CDR3: CASSQNSGGYEQYF. The DNA for the CDR3 is TGTGCCAGCAGCCAAAATTCTGGGGGCTACGAGCAGTACTTC.

The J gene is TRBJ1-6, the V gene TRBV7-3; possible D gene TRBD1, 6 bases. Germline-derived CDR1 and CDR2 are SGHTA and FQGTGA. Trimming shortened V by 2 bases and J by 8 bases, and 13 bases separated the two germline ends. The CDR3 loop spans 15 amino acids. The chain's CDR3 is CASSLGRGAYSPLHF. DNA of the CDR3: TGTGCCAGCAGCTTAGGGCGGGGGGCATATTCACCCCTCCACTTT.

This clone was found once. The V and J genes are TRBV19 and TRBJ2-3; D perhaps matches TRBD1 (5 bases). Germline V gene sequence: CDR1 LNHDA, CDR2 SQIVND (reference sequence). V was shortened by 5 bases and J by 0 bases, with 12 bases between the two germline ends. There are 15 residues in the CDR3. The CDR3 nucleotides read TGTGCCAGTAGTGAAACAGGAACAAGCACAGATACGCAGTATTTT. It yields the protein CASSETGTSTDTQYF.

The rearrangement joins TRBV5-1 to TRBJ2-5, with TRBD1 matching over 8 bases. The CDR3 covers 14 residues. V lost 4 bases, J lost 2 bases, and 4 bases stayed unmatched. Germline V gene data show CDR1 as SGHRS and CDR2 as YFSETQ. CDR3 residues: CASSLDRVQETQYF. CDR3 DNA sequence: TGCGCCAGCAGCCTGGACAGGGTACAAGAGACCCAGTACTTC.

The chain couples TRBV6-5 to TRBJ2-2; 8 bases are shared with TRBD2. The length of the CDR3 is 15 residues. Germline trimming cut 6 bases from V and 0 bases from J; bases unmatched to any gene: 3. CDR1 and CDR2 (germline): MNHEY, SVGAGI. The CDR3 DNA follows: TGTGCCAGCAGATCCGGGGGGGCGAACACCGGGGAGCTGTTTTTT. Its translation: CASRSGGANTGELFF.

This rearrangement joins TRBV6-5 to TRBJ1-1, with D possibly TRBD1 on 6 matching bases. CDR1 and CDR2 from the germline V gene are MNHEY and SVGAGI. V gave up 4 bases and J gave up 1 base, with 10 bases separating them. The CDR3 spans 14 residues. As DNA, the CDR3 is TGTGCCAGCAGTTCCCTGACAGGGAACACTGAAGCTTTCTTT. Protein sequence: CASSSLTGNTEAFF.

The chain employs TRBV7-2 and TRBJ2-7; D might be TRBD1 (5 bases). V was clipped by 5 bases and J by 2 bases, with 16 bases between them. This CDR3 contains 15 residues. Germline lookup yields CDR1 SGHTA and CDR2 FQGNSA. CDR3 amino acids: CASSPQHQGPYEQYF. In DNA form, the CDR3 reads TGTGCCAGCAGCCCTCAACACCAGGGTCCCTACGAGCAGTACTTC.

The chain is built from TRBV19 and TRBJ2-2; 10 bases map to TRBD2. Germline trimming cut 7 bases from V and 7 bases from J; bases unmatched to any gene: 3. The V gene's germline CDR1 is LNHDA and CDR2 SQIVND (reference sequence). The CDR3 spans 13 residues. In DNA, the CDR3 is TGTGCCAGTATCAGCGGGAGGGTCGGGGAGCTGTTTTTT. This encodes CASISGRVGELFF.

Only one count was recorded for this clone. The chain joins TRBV2 to TRBJ2-3; D is possibly TRBD1 (5 bases). Germline-derived CDR1 and CDR2 are SNHLY and FYNNEI. This CDR3 comprises 13 residues. V gave up 8 bases and J gave up 3 bases, with 12 bases separating them. CDR3 residues: CASLADSTDTQYF. The CDR3 coding sequence is TGTGCCAGCCTGGCCGACAGTACAGATACGCAGTATTTT. Using reference TRBV2 and TRBJ2-3 for the parts outside the CDR3, the full variable domain is EPEVTQTPSHQVTQMGQEVILRCVPISNHLYFYWYRQILGQKVEFLVSFYNNEISEKSEIFDDQFSVERPDGSNFTLKIRSTKLEDSAMYFCASLADSTDTQYFGPGTRLTVL.

This clone occurred a few times. The chain joins TRBV7-2 to TRBJ2-7; D is possibly TRBD1 or TRBD2 (5 bases each). V was trimmed by 6 bases and J by 5 bases, leaving 11 bases between them. The CDR3 runs to 12 residues. CDR1 is SGHTA, CDR2 FQGNSA, per germline. The CDR3 protein is CASRRMGDEQYF. The CDR3 nucleotides read TGTGCCAGCAGGAGGATGGGGGACGAGCAGTACTTC.

The chain is built from TRBV5-4 and TRBJ2-3; the match to TRBD2 covers 9 bases. Trimming removed 0 bases from V and 5 bases from J; junction bases left unmatched: 10. Germline CDR1 is SGHNT and CDR2 is YYREEE (reference sequence). The CDR3 extends over 17 amino acids. CDR3 in amino acids: CASSLAGVAGVGDTQYF. CDR3 sequence (DNA): TGTGCCAGCAGCTTGGCGGGGGTAGCGGGAGTTGGAGATACGCAGTATTTT.

V gene TRBV5-5 combines with J gene TRBJ2-7, with TRBD1 matching over 7 bases. CDR1 is SGHKS and CDR2 is YYEKEE in the germline V gene (reference sequence). V lost 3 bases to trimming and J lost 2 bases; unmatched junction nucleotides: 5. The CDR3 totals 14 residues. CDR3 in amino acids: CASSSTGVAYEQYF. Written as DNA, the CDR3 is TGTGCCAGCAGCTCAACAGGGGTGGCCTACGAGCAGTACTTC. The variable domain in full, with the rest retrieved from reference TRBV5-5 and TRBJ2-7, is DAGVTQSPTHLIKTRGQQVTLRCSPISGHKSVSWYQQVLGQGPQFIFQYYEKEERGRGNFPDRFSARQFPNYSSELNVNALLLGDSALYLCASSSTGVAYEQYFGPGTRLTVT.

This chain links TRBV6-6 with TRBJ1-5; perhaps TRBD1 as D (5 bases). Per the germline V gene, CDR1 is MNHNY and CDR2 is SVGAGI (reference sequence). The CDR3 is 14 residues long. The V end was cut by 7 bases, the J end by 0 bases, with 10 bases between. CDR3 protein: CASKTAYSNQPQHF. In nucleotides, the CDR3 is TGTGCCAGCAAGACAGCGTATAGCAATCAGCCCCAGCATTTT.

V and J are TRBV6-8 and TRBJ1-6; tentatively, D is TRBD1 (5 bases). The CDR3 extends over 14 amino acids. V shed 2 bases and J shed 5 bases, with 7 bases lying between them. CDR1 is MNHGY and CDR2 is SAAAGT in the germline V gene. The CDR3 is CASSYRGDNSPLHF. In DNA form, the CDR3 reads TGTGCCAGCAGTTACAGAGGGGATAATTCACCCCTCCACTTT.

The CDR3 nucleotides are TGCGCCAGCAGCAGCACCCCGGGACAGGGATCCTCTGGAAACACCATATATTTT. Translation: CASSSTPGQGSSGNTIYF. The V and J genes are TRBV5-1 and TRBJ1-3; 9 positions match TRBD1. The CDR3 sequence is 18 residues long. Germline trimming cut 4 bases from V and 0 bases from J; bases unmatched to any gene: 11. The germline CDR1 and CDR2 sequences are SGHRS and YFSETQ.

The chain couples TRBV19 to TRBJ2-1; 9 nucleotides agree with TRBD2. The germline V gene encodes CDR1 LNHDA and CDR2 SQIVND (reference sequence). The V and J ends lost 8 bases and 8 bases, in that order; junction bases with no gene match: 10. The CDR3 totals 14 residues. Here the CDR3 reads CASGSREGLDEQFF. DNA of the CDR3: TGTGCCAGTGGTTCGCGGGAGGGCCTCGATGAGCAGTTCTTC.

The chain combines TRBV29-1 with TRBJ1-1, with TRBD1 as a possible D gene (5 bases). This CDR3 is 14 amino acids long. CDR1 is SQVTM, CDR2 ANQGSEA, per germline. Trimming pared 4 bases from V and 0 bases from J, leaving 12 bases between. CDR3 DNA: TGCAGCGTTGGATCGGGGCTCATGAACACTGAAGCTTTCTTT. As protein: CSVGSGLMNTEAFF.